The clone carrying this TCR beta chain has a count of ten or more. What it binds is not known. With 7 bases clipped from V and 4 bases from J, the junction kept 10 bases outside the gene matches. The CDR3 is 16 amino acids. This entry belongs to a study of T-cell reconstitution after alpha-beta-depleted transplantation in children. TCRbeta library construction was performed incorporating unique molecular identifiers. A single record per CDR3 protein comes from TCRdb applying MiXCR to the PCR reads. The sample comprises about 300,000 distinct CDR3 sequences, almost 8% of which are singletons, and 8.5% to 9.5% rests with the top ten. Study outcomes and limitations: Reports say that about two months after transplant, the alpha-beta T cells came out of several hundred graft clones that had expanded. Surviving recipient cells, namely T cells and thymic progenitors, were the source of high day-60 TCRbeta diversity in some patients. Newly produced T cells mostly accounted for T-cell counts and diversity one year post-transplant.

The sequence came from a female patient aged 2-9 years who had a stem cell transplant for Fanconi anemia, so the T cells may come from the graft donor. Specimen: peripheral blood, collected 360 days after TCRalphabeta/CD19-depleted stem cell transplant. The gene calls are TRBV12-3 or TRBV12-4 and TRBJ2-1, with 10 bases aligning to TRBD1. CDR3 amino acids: CASTLGRGQGYNEQFF. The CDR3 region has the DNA TGTGCCAGCACCCTGGGGAGGGGACAGGGGTACAATGAGCAGTTCTTC.